Following are 24 T cell receptor beta chains from one sample sequenced in a study of chemoradiotherapy in HPV16-positive cancers. Here immunoSEQ multiplex PCR was the method, and the copy in TCRdb shows in-frame clones only, minus some. The sample lists around 7,400 clones, 74% occurring once. The source was tumor tissue, collected from a patient who underwent chemoradiotherapy. The source of these receptors is a human donor with HPV-associated anogenital cancer.

The chain carries TRBV4-1 and TRBJ2-3; the D is unclear. This CDR3 region has 16 residues. Germline V lookup: CDR1 MGHRA, CDR2 YSYEKL. The V gene lost 5 bases and the J gene lost 4 bases, with 19 bases spanning the gap. Written as DNA, the CDR3 is TGCGCCAGCAGCTATCCAGACGGACCAGTCCCAGATACGCAGTATTTT. Translated, it gives CASSYPDGPVPDTQYF.

The V call is TRBV23-1, the J call TRBJ1-5, with 7 bases aligning to TRBD1. TRBV23-1 is annotated as an ORF whose role is uncertain. The CDR3 spans 13 residues. Trimming at V came to 5 bases and at J to 9 bases, leaving 7 bases not matched to a gene. The CDR3 bases are TGCGCCAGCAGTGAAGACAGGGCACGGCCCCAGCATTTT. Protein: CASSEDRARPQHF.

The chain links TRBV9 to TRBJ1-2; weak D call: TRBD1 (5 bases). The V end lost 4 bases, the J end lost 4 bases, and 8 bases lay between the germline ends. The CDR3 length is 12 residues. Germline V CDR1 and CDR2: SGDLS, YYNGEE. The CDR3 DNA reads TGTGCCAGCAGCCCAGGGAGCTATGGCTACACCTTC. It yields the protein CASSPGSYGYTF.

V usage is TRBV5-1 and J usage is TRBJ2-5; D is possibly TRBD2 (6 bases). The CDR3 runs 14 residues. The V end was cut by 7 bases, the J end by 2 bases, with 15 bases between. CDR1 SGHRS and CDR2 YFSETQ come from the germline V gene. The CDR3 sequence: CASGLFGVQETQYF. CDR3 bases: TGCGCCAGCGGACTATTCGGGGTACAAGAGACCCAGTACTTC.

The chain carries TRBV7-2 and TRBJ2-5; weak D call: TRBD1 (6 bases). V dropped 1 base and J dropped 6 bases, with 12 bases sitting between them. The CDR3 spans 14 residues. CDR1 and CDR2 (germline): SGHTA, FQGNSA. CDR3 sequence reads: CASSLEGGRKTQYF. CDR3 in DNA: TGTGCCAGCAGCTTAGAAGGGGGTAGGAAGACCCAGTACTTC.

The rearrangement uses TRBV13 and TRBJ2-1, with D possibly matching TRBD2 (7 bases). Germline lookup yields CDR1 PRHDT and CDR2 FYEKMQ (reference sequence). The ends were cut back, 5 bases at V and 6 bases at J, with 20 bases in the middle. This CDR3 is built from 16 residues. CDR3 protein: CASSDIARGGLNEQFF. The DNA of the CDR3 is TGTGCCAGCAGCGATATAGCCCGCGGGGGCCTCAATGAGCAGTTCTTC.

This rearrangement joins TRBV9 to TRBJ1-1; D perhaps matches TRBD1 (5 bases). The CDR3 is 13 residues long. V was shortened by 0 bases and J by 3 bases, with 6 bases between the two germline ends. CDR1 is SGDLS and CDR2 is YYNGEE in the germline V gene. CDR3 coding DNA: TGTGCCAGCAGCGTAGGGGGCTACACTGAAGCTTTCTTT. Protein product: CASSVGGYTEAFF.

J is TRBJ2-7 and V is TRBV10-3; possibly TRBD1 for D (5 bases). This CDR3 is built from 12 residues. The germline gives CDR1 ENHRY, CDR2 SYGVKD. Trimming left V 8 bases short and J 2 bases short, with 10 bases between. CDR3 residues: CAILTGPYEQYF. The DNA of the CDR3 is TGTGCCATCTTAACAGGACCCTACGAGCAGTACTTC.

V usage is TRBV9 and J usage is TRBJ1-1, with D possibly being TRBD1 (6 bases). Germline V CDR1 and CDR2: SGDLS, YYNGEE. The CDR3 has 18 residues. The V end was cut by 4 bases, the J end by 1 base, with 23 bases between. CDR3 sequence: CASSLTHGEQGRNTEAFF. For the CDR3, the DNA is TGTGCCAGCAGCCTCACCCACGGGGAACAGGGTAGGAACACTGAAGCTTTCTTT.

The V call is TRBV11-2, the J call TRBJ2-7; D unresolved. The CDR3 length is 16 residues. Germline assignment: CDR1 SGHAT and CDR2 FQNNGV. V dropped 2 bases and J dropped 2 bases, with 16 bases sitting between them. CDR3 amino acids: CASSLIGSRLTYEQYF. For the CDR3, the DNA is TGTGCCAGCAGCTTAATCGGTAGCCGATTAACCTACGAGCAGTACTTC.

This clone has only one observation. The chain is built from TRBV7-3 and TRBJ1-1, with D hard to call. The germline V gene has CDR1 SGHTA and CDR2 FQGTGA. The CDR3 has 13 residues. Trimming left V 2 bases short and J 1 base short, with 5 bases between. The CDR3 loop is CASSLAENTEAFF. The CDR3, as DNA: TGTGCCAGCAGCTTAGCCGAGAACACTGAAGCTTTCTTT.

V gene TRBV9 combines with J gene TRBJ1-1; D call uncertain. The V end lost 6 bases, the J end lost 1 base, and 10 bases lay between the germline ends. Germline CDR1 and CDR2: SGDLS and YYNGEE. The CDR3 is made up of 13 amino acids. The CDR3 reads CASMGQPNTEAFF. Written as DNA, the CDR3 is TGTGCCAGCATGGGCCAGCCGAACACTGAAGCTTTCTTT. Full variable domain (missing parts from reference TRBV9 and TRBJ1-1): DSGVTQTPKHLITATGQRVTLRCSPRSGDLSVYWYQQSLDQGLQFLIQYYNGEERAKGNILERFSAQQFPDLHSELNLSSLELGDSALYFCASMGQPNTEAFFGQGTRLTVV.

The V call is TRBV9, the J call TRBJ1-3; D call uncertain. The germline gives CDR1 SGDLS, CDR2 YYNGEE. The CDR3 extends over 16 amino acids. V was shortened by 0 bases and J by 0 bases, with 10 bases between the two germline ends. The CDR3 DNA is TGTGCCAGCAGCGTAGACTCCCATCTCTCTGGAAACACCATATATTTT. Protein product: CASSVDSHLSGNTIYF.

This clone was seen just once. The V gene is TRBV7-3, the J gene TRBJ2-5, with 9 bases aligning to TRBD1. Germline trimming cut 4 bases from V and 4 bases from J; bases unmatched to any gene: 10. CDR1 is SGHTA and CDR2 is FQGTGA in the germline V gene. CDR3 length: 16 residues. DNA for the CDR3: TGTGCCAGCAGCTCGAACGGACAGGGGATAAGAGAGACCCAGTACTTC. Its protein product is CASSSNGQGIRETQYF.

This clone was seen a few times. The chain joins TRBV9 to TRBJ1-2; maybe TRBD1 (5 bases). Germline V lookup: CDR1 SGDLS, CDR2 YYNGEE. The CDR3 is 13 amino acids. Between the trimmed V and J ends, which lost 0 bases and 8 bases, there was a span of 11 bases. In DNA form, the CDR3 reads TGTGCCAGCAGCGTAGTCGGCAGGGACGGCTACACCTTC. Residues: CASSVVGRDGYTF.

The V and J genes are TRBV9 and TRBJ2-7, with D uncertain. The CDR3 extends over 13 amino acids. From germline, CDR1 is SGDLS and CDR2 YYNGEE. The V end was cut by 0 bases, the J end by 3 bases, with 7 bases between. The CDR3 DNA sequence: TGTGCCAGCAGCGTAGTATCCGGCTACGAGCAGTACTTC. As protein: CASSVVSGYEQYF.

The chain is built from TRBV6-1 and TRBJ1-4; 7 bases align to TRBD1. Germline V lookup: CDR1 MNHNS, CDR2 SASEGT. The trim removed 6 bases at V and 7 bases at J, leaving 8 bases unmatched. This CDR3 comprises 14 residues. Written as DNA, the CDR3 is TGTGCCAGCAGGTTACAGGGGCAAGGTGAAAAACTGTTTTTT. It codes for CASRLQGQGEKLFF.

The V call is TRBV19, the J call TRBJ2-7; TRBD1 agrees at 10 bases. J gave up 4 bases and V 4 bases, and 7 bases lay outside the gene matches. The germline CDR1 and CDR2 sequences are LNHDA and SQIVND (reference sequence). The length of the CDR3 is 15 residues. The CDR3: CASSTLGDRGYEQYF. In DNA form, the CDR3 reads TGTGCCAGTAGTACCCTCGGGGACAGGGGTTACGAGCAGTACTTC.

The chain has TRBV7-3 and TRBJ2-3; 7 bases agree with TRBD2. Germline CDR1 and CDR2: SGHTA and FQGTGA. After removal of 2 bases from V and 2 bases from J, the junction contained 7 bases not matched to a gene. The CDR3 runs to 16 residues. This CDR3 reads CASSLGTGGTTDTQYF. As DNA, the CDR3 is TGTGCCAGCAGCTTAGGAACCGGGGGGACCACAGATACGCAGTATTTT.

The chain is built from TRBV5-4 and TRBJ1-2; D remains ambiguous. This CDR3 spans 13 amino acids. The V gene lost 4 bases and the J gene lost 4 bases, with 11 bases spanning the gap. Germline V gene data show CDR1 as SGHNT and CDR2 as YYREEE (reference sequence). DNA for the CDR3: TGTGCCAGCAGCCCTAAGTTGGTCTATGGCTACACCTTC. Protein: CASSPKLVYGYTF.

The J gene is TRBJ1-6, the V gene TRBV5-4; TRBD1 is a possible D gene (5 bases). Trimming removed 2 bases at V and 6 bases at J, with 9 bases between. Germline V gene sequence: CDR1 SGHNT, CDR2 YYREEE (reference sequence). The CDR3 is 14 amino acids. The CDR3 nucleotides are TGTGCCAGCAGCTTTGACAGATTTAATTCACCCCTCCACTTT. Amino acids: CASSFDRFNSPLHF.

The CDR3 region is CASSPPSPLHF. The CDR3 bases are TGTGCCAGCTCACCCCCTTCACCCCTCCACTTT. V gene TRBV18 combines with J gene TRBJ1-6; no reliable D call. Germline CDR1 is KGHSH and CDR2 is LQKENI. Trimming took 3 bases from V and 9 from J, leaving 3 bases between them. The CDR3 has 11 residues.

This chain uses TRBV30 with TRBJ2-7; tentative D call: TRBD2 (5 bases). The CDR3 spans 15 residues. Trimming stripped 0 bases from V and 5 bases from J, with 17 bases between. Per the germline V gene, CDR1 is GTSNPN and CDR2 is SVGIG (reference sequence). CDR3 nucleotides: TGTGCCTGGAGTGTACTCTCCCCCCCGAGGGACGAGCAGTACTTC. This sequence encodes CAWSVLSPPRDEQYF.

This chain uses TRBV9 with TRBJ1-2; D is possibly TRBD1 (6 bases). V was clipped by 7 bases and J by 8 bases, with 12 bases between them. Germline loops: CDR1 SGDLS, CDR2 YYNGEE. The CDR3 is 11 amino acids. DNA for the CDR3: TGTGCCAGCGGGTGGGGACAAGGCTACACCTTC. This codes for CASGWGQGYTF.